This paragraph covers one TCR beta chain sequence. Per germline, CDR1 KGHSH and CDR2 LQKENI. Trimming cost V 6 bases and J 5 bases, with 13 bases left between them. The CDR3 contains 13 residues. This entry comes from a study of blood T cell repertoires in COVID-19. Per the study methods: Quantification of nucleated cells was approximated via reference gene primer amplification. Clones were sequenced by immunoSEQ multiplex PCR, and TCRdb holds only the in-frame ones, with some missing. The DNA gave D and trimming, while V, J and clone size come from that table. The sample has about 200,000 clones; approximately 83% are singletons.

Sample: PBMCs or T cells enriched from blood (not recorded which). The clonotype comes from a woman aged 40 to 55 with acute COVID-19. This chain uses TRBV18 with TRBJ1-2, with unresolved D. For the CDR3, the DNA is TGTGCCAGCTCCCGGGAGAGGGAATATGGCTACACCTTC. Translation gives CASSREREYGYTF.